These 21 T cell receptor beta chains share one sample of origin, sequenced in a study of CD8+CD57+ T cells in acquired aplastic anemia (dated by TCRdb to between 2017 and 2018). Sequencing was carried out with an Illumina HiSeq 2000. TCR beta VDJ combination and CDR3 sequence profiling used genomic DNA as the template. In TCRdb, the public reads were trimmed at Q25 with fastp and aligned with MiXCR, with productive beta chains retained. CDR3 protein sequences are deduplicated, and each keeps its most common genes and DNA. This sample gives tens of thousands of distinct CDR3 sequences in total; roughly three quarters of them show up just once. The ten largest account for roughly 22% of the sample. Material: sorted CD4+, CD8+, or CD8+CD57+ T cells (not recorded which) from PBMCs. The receptors stem from a human donor in good health, serving as a control.

V gene TRBV7-3 combines with J gene TRBJ2-5; D remains unclear. Per the germline V gene, CDR1 is SGHTA and CDR2 is FQGTGA. This CDR3 is 13 amino acids long. Trimming cost V 2 bases and J 2 bases, with 6 bases left between them. The CDR3, as DNA: TGTGCCAGCAGCTTATATCTTCAAGAGACCCAGTACTTC. As protein: CASSLYLQETQYF.

The rearrangement joins TRBV7-8 to TRBJ1-2; tentative D call: TRBD1 (6 bases). Germline lookup yields CDR1 SGHVS and CDR2 FQNEAQ. The CDR3 is 15 amino acids. V was cut by 3 bases and J by 7 bases, with 18 bases left in between. The CDR3: CASSFRAGAGRGYTF. Here the CDR3 DNA reads TGTGCCAGCAGCTTCAGGGCAGGGGCTGGTCGTGGCTACACCTTC.

This clonotype has more than one count but fewer than ten. The gene calls are TRBV24-1 and TRBJ2-1; 7 nucleotides align to TRBD2. The ends lost 3 bases at V and 9 bases at J; junction bases unmatched: 4. The CDR3 consists of 13 residues. CDR1 and CDR2 from the germline V gene are KGHDR and SFDVKD. CDR3 sequence: CATSDNAGVEQFF. CDR3 coding DNA: TGTGCCACCAGTGATAATGCGGGGGTTGAGCAGTTCTTC.

J is TRBJ2-3 and V is TRBV20-1, with TRBD2 identical over 7 bases. V shed 6 bases and J 2 bases; nucleotides not matched to a gene: 11. The CDR3 is 15 residues long. Per germline, CDR1 DFQATT and CDR2 SNEGSKA (reference sequence). The CDR3 region is CSAHGEGQNTDTQYF. The DNA for the CDR3 is TGCAGTGCCCATGGGGAGGGGCAGAACACAGATACGCAGTATTTT.

On this clonotype: The junction differs from germline at one of its ends, possibly a read error. The rearrangement links TRBV6-4 to TRBJ2-7; 13 bases agree with TRBD2. Germline values: CDR1 MRHNA, CDR2 SNTAGT. The CDR3 sequence is 16 residues long. CDR3 bases: TGTGCTAGCAGTGACTCAACTAGCGGGGGGGCCTACGAGCAGTACTTC. Encoded protein: CASSDSTSGGAYEQYF.

This chain joins TRBV5-3 and TRBJ2-1, with TRBD2 identical over 8 bases. TRBV5-3 is classed as an ORF, of uncertain function. V was clipped by 8 bases and J by 10 bases; unmatched bases: 5. CDR3 length: 11 amino acids. CDR3 sequence (DNA): TGTGCCAGCAGCCCGGGAGGGGAGCAGTTCTTC. It is translated as CASSPGGEQFF.

The V and J genes are TRBV5-1 and TRBJ1-4; TRBD1 might be the D (6 bases). The CDR3 extends over 14 amino acids. Germline assignment: CDR1 SGHRS and CDR2 YFSETQ. V shed 3 bases and J shed 7 bases, with 13 bases lying between them. The CDR3 loop is CASSSAGVGEKLFF. In DNA form, the CDR3 reads TGCGCCAGCAGCTCAGCAGGGGTTGGTGAAAAACTGTTTTTT.

This clonotype was counted a few times. This sequence joins TRBV29-1 and TRBJ1-2; possible D gene TRBD1, 5 bases. With 3 bases removed from V and 1 base from J, the gap between germline ends came to 15 bases. The CDR3 consists of 15 residues. Germline CDR1 and CDR2: SQVTM and ANQGSEA. The CDR3 is CSVDVPRAYNYGYTF. The CDR3 DNA reads TGCAGCGTTGATGTCCCCAGGGCCTATAACTATGGCTACACCTTC.

V usage is TRBV29-1 and J usage is TRBJ1-2, with D unresolved. CDR3 length: 13 residues. V dropped 2 bases and J dropped 2 bases, with 9 bases sitting between them. Germline CDR1 and CDR2: SQVTM and ANQGSEA. This CDR3 reads CSVEIGPNYGYTF. In DNA form, the CDR3 reads TGCAGCGTTGAAATAGGCCCAAACTATGGCTACACCTTC. The complete variable domain, with remaining parts taken from reference TRBV29-1 and TRBJ1-2, reads SAVISQKPSRDICQRGTSLTIQCQVDSQVTMMFWYRQQPGQSLTLIATANQGSEATYESGFVIDKFPISRPNLTFSTLTVSNMSPEDSSIYLCSVEIGPNYGYTFGSGTRLTVV.

This chain uses TRBV15 with TRBJ1-2; D not resolved. CDR1 is LNHNV and CDR2 is YYDKDF in the germline V gene (reference sequence). V was trimmed by 0 bases and J by 11 bases, leaving 10 bases between them. The length of the CDR3 is 12 residues. CDR3 coding DNA: TGTGCCACCAGCAGAGATCAGGAGGGTTACACCTTC. Residues: CATSRDQEGYTF.

The genes are TRBV19 and TRBJ1-2; possibly TRBD1 for D (6 bases). V gave up 6 bases and J gave up 6 bases, with 17 bases separating them. The CDR3 runs 14 residues. Germline values: CDR1 LNHDA, CDR2 SQIVND (reference sequence). The CDR3 reads CASRAGGQTNGYTF. CDR3 nucleotides: TGTGCCAGTAGAGCCGGTGGACAGACTAATGGCTACACCTTC. Variable domain in full (rest from reference TRBV19 and TRBJ1-2): DGGITQSPKYLFRKEGQNVTLSCEQNLNHDAMYWYRQDPGQGLRLIYYSQIVNDFQKGDIAEGYSVSREKKESFPLTVTSAQKNPTAFYLCASRAGGQTNGYTFGSGTRLTVV.

The rearrangement uses TRBV9 and TRBJ2-5; 10 positions match TRBD2. Germline V gives CDR1 SGDLS, CDR2 YYNGEE. The CDR3 is 15 residues long. After removal of 4 bases from V and 2 bases from J, the junction contained 5 bases not matched to a gene. CDR3 sequence: CASSLSTSGQETQYF. DNA for the CDR3: TGTGCCAGCAGCCTCTCGACTAGCGGGCAAGAGACCCAGTACTTC.

This clonotype occurred a few times. The rearrangement joins TRBV20-1 to TRBJ1-2; tentatively, D is TRBD1 (5 bases). This CDR3 region has 13 residues. Germline V CDR1 and CDR2: DFQATT, SNEGSKA (reference sequence). Trimming removed 7 bases at V and 0 bases at J, with 12 bases between. CDR3 bases: TGCAGTGTTTGGGGGGGAACTAACTATGGCTACACCTTC. This encodes CSVWGGTNYGYTF.

The chain has TRBV29-1 and TRBJ2-2; TRBD2 is a possible D gene (6 bases). Trimming took 2 bases from V and 13 from J, leaving 8 bases between them. Germline V gene lookup returns CDR1 SQVTM and CDR2 ANQGSEA. The CDR3 runs to 10 residues. CDR3 in DNA: TGCAGCGTTGAAAGGGGAGGGCTGTTTTTT. This codes for CSVERGGLFF.

V is TRBV9 and J is TRBJ1-2, with a weak D call TRBD1 (5 bases). The germline V and J ends were trimmed by 6 bases and 6 bases, with 9 bases remaining between them. Germline CDR1 SGDLS, CDR2 YYNGEE. This CDR3 has 11 residues. The CDR3 DNA reads as TGTGCCAGCACCACGGGGGATGGCTACACCTTC. It encodes CASTTGDGYTF.

The genes are TRBV29-1 and TRBJ1-2; no reliable D call. Trimming took off 4 bases at V and 4 bases at J, with 7 bases between the two ends. Germline values: CDR1 SQVTM, CDR2 ANQGSEA. The CDR3 loop spans 11 amino acids. CDR3 sequence (DNA): TGCAGCGTTGCCCAGGCCTATGGCTACACCTTC. It yields the protein CSVAQAYGYTF.

The chain is built from TRBV10-2 and TRBJ2-7; D unresolved. Germline CDR1 and CDR2: WSHSY and SAAADI. Trimming cost V 6 bases and J 7 bases, with 13 bases left between them. The CDR3 sequence is 12 residues long. The CDR3 DNA reads as TGCGCCAGCAGCATACAGAATCTGGAGCAGTACTTC. Translated: CASSIQNLEQYF.

The chain combines TRBV7-4 with TRBJ2-7; D gene unclear. The CDR3 extends over 12 amino acids. The germline V and J ends were trimmed by 5 bases and 4 bases, with 9 bases remaining between them. Germline V gene lookup returns CDR1 SGHVT and CDR2 SQSDAQ. The CDR3 DNA is TGTGCCAGCAGCACCGATACGTACGAGCAGTACTTC. Protein sequence: CASSTDTYEQYF.

The rearrangement links TRBV2 to TRBJ2-5; 7 bases agree with TRBD1. Per the germline V gene, CDR1 is SNHLY and CDR2 is FYNNEI. V was clipped by 7 bases and J by 5 bases; unmatched bases: 7. The CDR3 is made up of 13 amino acids. This chain's CDR3 is CASKGQPGETQYF. The DNA for the CDR3 is TGTGCCAGCAAGGGACAGCCAGGGGAGACCCAGTACTTC.

The J gene is TRBJ2-2, the V gene TRBV10-3, with D unclear. Trimming took off 6 bases at V and 7 bases at J, with 12 bases between the two ends. Germline V gene sequence: CDR1 ENHRY, CDR2 SYGVKD. CDR3 length equals 13 residues. CDR3 amino acids: CAIRPDSYGELFF. As DNA, the CDR3 is TGTGCCATCAGACCTGACTCCTACGGGGAGCTGTTTTTT.

The genes are TRBV20-1 and TRBJ1-1; TRBD1 agrees at 7 bases. Germline lookup yields CDR1 DFQATT and CDR2 SNEGSKA (reference sequence). J lost 3 bases, V lost 5 bases, and 6 bases had no gene match. The CDR3 totals 13 residues. CDR3 DNA: TGCAGTGCTCCAGGGGGGGGAGACACTGAAGCTTTCTTT. Translating gives CSAPGGGDTEAFF.